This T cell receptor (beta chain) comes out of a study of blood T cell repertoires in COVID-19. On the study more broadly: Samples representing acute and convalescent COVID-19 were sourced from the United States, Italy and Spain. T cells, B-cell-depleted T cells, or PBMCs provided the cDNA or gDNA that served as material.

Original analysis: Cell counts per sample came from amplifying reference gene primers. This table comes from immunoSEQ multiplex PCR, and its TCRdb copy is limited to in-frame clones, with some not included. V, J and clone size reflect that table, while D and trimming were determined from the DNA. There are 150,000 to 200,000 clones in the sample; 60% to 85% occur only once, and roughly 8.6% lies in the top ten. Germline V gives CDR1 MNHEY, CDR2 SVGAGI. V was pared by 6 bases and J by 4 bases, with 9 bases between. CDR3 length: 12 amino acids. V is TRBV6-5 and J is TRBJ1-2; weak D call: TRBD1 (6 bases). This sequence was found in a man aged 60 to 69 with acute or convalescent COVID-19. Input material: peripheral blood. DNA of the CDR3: TGTGCCAGCAGCGACAGGTTCTATGGCTACACCTTC. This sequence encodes CASSDRFYGYTF.